One sample yielded the 10 T cell receptor beta chains listed below, sequenced in a study of HIV-infected children after antiretroviral therapy interruption. Treatment indicated: PENTA 11 planned treatment interruption arm or continuous ART arm. Unique molecular identifiers were included in an RNA-based 3' RACE TCR library. TCRdb re-analysed the 3' RACE reads in MiXCR, keeping a single row per CDR3 protein. The table includes 90,000 or so distinct CDR3 sequences, 5.5% to 8.5% detected once. Specimen: CD45RA+ CD4+ T cells from PBMCs, pooled from several time points, collected from a donor given antiretroviral therapy, either interrupted or continuous. Subset noted: naive CD4+ CD45RA+ CD45RO- T cells. The receptor source for this set is a pool of human donors with HIV.

The chain employs TRBV28 and TRBJ2-3; D remains ambiguous. V was shortened by 6 bases and J by 3 bases, with 10 bases between the two germline ends. The CDR3 consists of 13 residues. The germline V gene encodes CDR1 MDHEN and CDR2 SYDVKM. CDR3 amino acids: CASRQPSTDTQYF. CDR3 in DNA: TGTGCCAGCAGACAACCCTCGACAGATACGCAGTATTTT.

The table lists this clonotype with a few counts. The V call is TRBV19, the J call TRBJ2-6; D is uncertain. Germline assignment: CDR1 LNHDA and CDR2 SQIVND (reference sequence). Between the trimmed V and J ends, which lost 1 base and 9 bases, there was a span of 7 bases. The CDR3 loop spans 13 amino acids. The DNA of the CDR3 is TGTGCCAGTAGTATAGGTCAGATCAACGTCCTGACTTTC. Amino acid sequence: CASSIGQINVLTF.

At least ten counts were recorded for this clonotype. This sequence joins TRBV28 and TRBJ1-2; no clear D gene. V dropped 3 bases and J dropped 4 bases, with 6 bases sitting between them. Per the germline V gene, CDR1 is MDHEN and CDR2 is SYDVKM. CDR3 length: 12 amino acids. Here the CDR3 reads CASSFGSYGYTF. CDR3 in DNA: TGTGCCAGCAGTTTTGGCAGCTATGGCTACACCTTC.

This rearrangement joins TRBV25-1 to TRBJ2-1; 9 nucleotides align to TRBD1. Trimming at V came to 0 bases and at J to 14 bases, leaving 14 bases not matched to a gene. This CDR3 has 16 amino acids. Germline V CDR1 and CDR2: MGHDK, SYGVNS. This CDR3 is CASSEYQGTGSHEKFF. DNA for the CDR3: TGTGCCAGCAGTGAATATCAAGGGACAGGGTCTCACGAGAAGTTCTTC.

The chain carries TRBV6-5 and TRBJ1-1; D gene ambiguous. The germline V gene encodes CDR1 MNHEY and CDR2 SVGAGI. The V end lost 10 bases, the J end lost 0 bases, and 12 bases lay between the germline ends. This CDR3 comprises 13 residues. CDR3 sequence reads: CAIRRGLNTEAFF. As DNA, the CDR3 is TGTGCCATAAGGAGAGGGTTGAACACTGAAGCTTTCTTT.

This chain connects TRBV6-4 to TRBJ2-7, with TRBD1 matching 11 bases. The CDR3 extends over 14 amino acids. The junction had 10 bases not matched to a gene; V was cut back by 10 bases and J by 5 bases. Germline-derived CDR1 and CDR2 are MRHNA and SNTAGT. The CDR3 bases are TGTGCCATCAGCCCAGGACAGGGGGCCCACGAGCAGTACTTC. It specifies CAISPGQGAHEQYF.

This CDR3 reads CASSLARENTEAFF. CDR3 bases: TGCGCCAGCAGCTTGGCCAGGGAAAACACTGAAGCTTTCTTT. J is TRBJ1-1 and V is TRBV5-1; D perhaps matches TRBD1 (5 bases). CDR3 length: 14 amino acids. V gave up 0 bases and J gave up 2 bases, with 8 bases separating them. Germline values: CDR1 SGHRS, CDR2 YFSETQ.

In its sample, this clonotype was seen many times. The chain joins TRBV23-1 to TRBJ2-2; perhaps TRBD2 as D (6 bases). TRBV23-1 is marked as an open reading frame, function uncertain. The ends were cut back, 7 bases at V and 5 bases at J, with 26 bases in the middle. The CDR3 runs 18 residues. CDR3 in amino acids: CASKRRGGATVWTGELFF. The CDR3 coding sequence is TGCGCCAGCAAAAGGAGAGGAGGGGCGACGGTTTGGACCGGGGAGCTGTTTTTT.

This clonotype was counted at least ten times. The gene calls are TRBV6-1 and TRBJ2-7; D remains unclear. Germline assignment: CDR1 MNHNS and CDR2 SASEGT. The CDR3 totals 14 residues. Trimming left V 4 bases short and J 0 bases short, with 10 bases between. The CDR3 DNA sequence: TGTGCCAGCAGTGGAGCTAAAAACTCCTACGAGCAGTACTTC. It codes for CASSGAKNSYEQYF.

The table lists this clonotype with many counts. The chain joins TRBV20-1 to TRBJ1-1; D gene ambiguous. V lost 3 bases, J lost 1 base, and 12 bases lay in between. The CDR3 has 14 residues. Per germline, CDR1 DFQATT and CDR2 SNEGSKA (reference sequence). This CDR3 is CSARDSRRNTEAFF. CDR3 nucleotides: TGCAGTGCTAGGGACTCGAGGAGGAACACTGAAGCTTTCTTT.